This T cell receptor (beta chain) was identified in a study of blood T cells in healthy people across ages. Study-wide context: Every two T cells gave about one barcoded beta molecule via template switching. Whole-study findings and limits: Diversity figures derived from one million T cells were judged to underestimate the true value.

Concerning this clonotype: Its antigen is as yet unknown.

Alongside a J-beta primer mix, a sample-barcoded 5' primer served in a second PCR lasting roughly 6 to 11 cycles. A template-switch adaptor with 12 random nucleotides tagged each cDNA molecule. TCRdb analysed the 5' RACE reads with MiXCR anew, one entry per CDR3 protein. Altogether fewer than 2,000,000 distinct CDR3 sequences are present, more than 35% being singletons, with the ten largest covering about 23%. Sample: blood. This clonotype was sampled from a human donor in good health.

CDR3 DNA: TGTGCCAGCAGTTTCGCCGGACAGGGGATTATGAACACTGAAGCTTTCTTT. This translates into CASSFAGQGIMNTEAFF. The genes are TRBV12-3 or TRBV12-4 and TRBJ1-1; TRBD1 matches at 9 bases. This CDR3 has 17 residues. The ends lost 3 bases at V and 0 bases at J; junction bases unmatched: 8.